A selection of T cell receptor beta chains follows, all from one sample in a study of T cells in Graves' hyperthyroidism and ophthalmopathy. TCRdb itself ran the multiplex PCR reads through MiXCR, one entry per CDR3 protein. The profile shows about 380,000 distinct CDR3 sequences, about 13% of them singletons. Sequencing was carried out using blood. These receptors came from a man aged 25-45 years with Graves' hyperthyroidism that later progressed to Graves' ophthalmopathy. Each CDR3 is given with its conserved first and last residue. Fields, in order: V gene, CDR3 length, J gene, clone size, D gene, CDR3 DNA, CDR3 protein. The D gene is left open where the match is weak. The size entry is marked missing in some rows and otherwise reads once, few, many or a size class.

>TRBV28|13|TRBJ2-7|many|TRBD1
TGTGCCAGCAGTTACAGGGGGACCTACGAGCAGTACTTC
CASSYRGTYEQYF
>TRBV7-2|15|TRBJ2-4|many|-
TGTGCCAGCAGCTCGGAAGCGTCAACCAAAAACATTCAGTACTTC
CASSSEASTKNIQYF
>TRBV20-1|16|TRBJ2-2|-|TRBD1
TGCAGTGCTAGAGATATAGGGGGACAGGGCACCGGGGAGCTGTTTTTT
CSARDIGGQGTGELFF
>TRBV28|15|TRBJ1-4|few|TRBD1
TGTGCCAGCAGTTCCCCCGGGACAGTCAATGAAAAACTGTTTTTT
CASSSPGTVNEKLFF
>TRBV10-3|14|TRBJ2-3|-|-
TGTGCCATCAGTCCGGGAGTAGGTGCAGATACGCAGTATTTT
CAISPGVGADTQYF
>TRBV9|16|TRBJ2-2|-|TRBD2
TGTGCCAGCAGCCCCGGGACTAGCATCCTCACCGGGGAGCAGTTTTTT
CASSPGTSILTGEQFF
>TRBV7-3|13|TRBJ1-2|many|-
TGTGCCAGCAGCCCAGGAACCACAGGAGGCTACACCTTC
CASSPGTTGGYTF
>TRBV6-5|16|TRBJ1-2|-|-
TGTGCCAGCAGTTACGGGGTAGAAGATCGTGACTATGGCTACACCTTC
CASSYGVEDRDYGYTF
>TRBV11-2|17|TRBJ1-6|many|TRBD1
TGTGCCAGCAGCTCCCTAAAGGGGGCTAAGGATAATTCACCCCTCCACTTT
CASSSLKGAKDNSPLHF
>TRBV7-9|13|TRBJ2-7|-|-
TGTGCCAGCAGCTCGCAGGAAACCTACGAGCAGTACTTC
CASSSQETYEQYF
>TRBV6-1|13|TRBJ1-1|many|-
TGTGCCAGCACCGATCAAGGGGGCACTGAAGCTTTCTTT
CASTDQGGTEAFF
>TRBV11-2|15|TRBJ2-2|few|TRBD1
TGTGCCAGCAGCTCCAGGACAGGGGCCACCGGGGAGCTGTTTTTT
CASSSRTGATGELFF
>TRBV7-2|17|TRBJ2-2|few|-
TGTGCCAGCAGGCCTAGTCCGAGGGGGGGCCAGAGCGGGGAGCTGTTTTTT
CASRPSPRGGQSGELFF
>TRBV28|14|TRBJ1-2|many|TRBD1
TGTGCCAGCGGCCCGGACAGGGATTTGGCGGGCTACACCTTC
CASGPDRDLAGYTF
>TRBV6-1|17|TRBJ1-5|many|TRBD1
TGTGCCAGCAGTTGGGCCAGGGGGAAATATAGCAATCAGCCCCAGCATTTT
CASSWARGKYSNQPQHF
>TRBV6-6|15|TRBJ2-5|many|-
TGTGCCAGCAGTTACCCTACAGGGGGGGTAGAGACCCAGTACTTC
CASSYPTGGVETQYF
>TRBV28|15|TRBJ1-1|many|-
TGTGCCAGTCTTTCTTGGGAGTGGGAGGTCGCTGAAGCTTTCTTT
CASLSWEWEVAEAFF
>TRBV10-1|14|TRBJ2-7|many|TRBD1
TGCGCCAGCAGCCCGACAGGGGTCCGCTACGAGCAGTACTTC
CASSPTGVRYEQYF
>TRBV7-9|16|TRBJ2-1|many|-
TGTGCCAGCAGCCAGAAGAGGAGCGCTAGCTACAATGAGCAGTTCTTC
CASSQKRSASYNEQFF